This TCR beta chain was identified during a study of Graves' ophthalmopathy and Graves' hyperthyroidism (dated by TCRdb to 2016 to 2019). General notes on the study: Peripheral blood was collected at initial diagnosis, before any treatment. The approximately 90 discovery patients were randomly split 7:3 into training and test sets. In total, over 130 blood samples were TCR-sequenced: fewer than 50 ophthalmopathy, about 75 hyperthyroidism and roughly 17 hyperthyroidism-to-ophthalmopathy patients. In a handful of hyperthyroidism patients, the T-cell repertoire of thyroid tissue was compared with the T-cell repertoire of blood. To explore V-J signatures that separate ophthalmopathy from hyperthyroidism, a discovery set of approximately 100 patients was enrolled, consisting of fewer than 45 with ophthalmopathy and 57 with stable hyperthyroidism. Following sample collection, hyperthyroidism patients were given methimazole at a starting dose of 30 mg daily, and ophthalmopathy patients were given high-dose intravenous methylprednisolone. The independent validation cohort included about 19 hyperthyroidism patients plus 17 patients who later progressed from hyperthyroidism to ophthalmopathy. The study used TCR beta repertoire signatures to distinguish Graves' ophthalmopathy from Graves' hyperthyroidism and to predict progression to ophthalmopathy.

For repertoire sequencing, TCR beta CDR3 regions were amplified from RNA transcripts. A first-round RT-PCR used HTBI primers with the Qiagen OneStep RT-PCR kit, followed by a second-round multiplex PCR, size selection and purification. Libraries were sequenced paired-end with 100 bp reads on an Illumina HiSeq2000. Per the original workflow: Reads were processed with SOAPnuke, discarding reads with adapters, uncalled bases, mean Phred below 15, or no exact constant-primer or identifier match. COPE v1.2.5 was used to merge high-quality paired reads. Clonotypes were defined as unique nucleotide sequences and were aligned to IMGT TRB V, D and J references using MiTCR v1.1. The analysis was limited to V-J combinations with a frequency above 0.0001, which together covered 99.2% of repertoires. For each V-J combination, a TCR clonal expansion and chaos score was defined as the ratio of F50 clonal expansion to chaos observed in the TCRdist matrix. Welch's t-statistics and random forest were used to reduce features to about a dozen V-J combinations, which were fed into a naive Bayes classifier. Thyroid-blood repertoire similarity was quantified with the Morisita-Horn index. TCRdb reworked the public reads: Q25 trimming with fastp, MiXCR clone assembly, productive beta chains retained. Every distinct CDR3 protein forms one entry, paired with its most common genes and DNA. The V and J calls, along with clone size, are taken from TCRdb and not from the paper's own processing. This sample comprises roughly 400,000 distinct CDR3 sequences, around 19% of them detected only once. About 1.4% of the sample comes from the top ten.

This clonotype was seen many times. Its specific antigen is unknown. Base qualities were left out, and no much larger clone turns up one base away. The paper's findings and limits, for the study overall: Most expanded thyroid clonotypes with frequency above 0.001 were also detected in blood, suggesting blood repertoires may reflect the thyroid immune response. In cross-validation, the 13-signature model distinguished ophthalmopathy from stable hyperthyroidism with 87.88% sensitivity and 81% to 82% specificity, while in the test set the corresponding values were around 79% and 71%. Sample size was not predetermined statistically, and investigators were not blinded to group allocation. In validation, the model predicted ophthalmopathy progression with about 70% sensitivity and roughly 72% specificity; more than ten predicted patients were CT-confirmed with GO in a median of about 6.2 months.

Ophthalmopathy patients had moderately to severely active disease, Clinical Activity Score of at least 3, NOSPECS grade of at least 4, and disease duration under 3 months. Anyone with other autoimmune diseases, uncontrolled infections, pregnancy or lactation was excluded from the study. Clinical symptoms, serum thyroxine, TRAb, thyroid ultrasound and orbital computed tomography were used for diagnosis. PBMCs were isolated from 8 to 10 ml of fresh peripheral blood by Ficoll-Paque density gradient centrifugation. Total RNA was extracted using Trizol reagent, and RNA quality was checked on an Agilent 2100 Bioanalyzer. The sequenced sample was peripheral blood. This receptor was identified in a woman in her late teens or twenties with Graves' ophthalmopathy. Donor details come from another sample of the same person, matched by shared clones.

The CDR3 region: CASSSDRGVNQPQHF. Here is the DNA: TGTGCCAGCAGCTCGGATCGCGGGGTGAACCAGCCCCAGCATTTT. This receptor chain uses TRBV6-2 or TRBV6-3 and TRBJ1-5; the D gene cannot be resolved reliably. For CDR1 and CDR2, the germline V gene lists MNHEY and SVGEGT. The trim is 6 bases for V and 7 bases for J, with a gap of 19 bases between the germline ends. Counted from cysteine to phenylalanine, this CDR3 has 15 amino acids. The retained sequence is limited to the CDR3, 45 bases, with the frame set at the first base.